A single sample is the source of the 18 T cell receptor beta chains below, sequenced in a study of T-cell reconstitution after alpha-beta-depleted transplantation in children. Unique molecular identifiers were built into the TCRbeta library. TCRdb reprocessed the PCR reads with MiXCR, giving one entry per CDR3 protein. Here the sample spans 700,000 to 850,000 distinct CDR3 sequences, approximately 15% being singletons. Sample: PBMCs, mostly from graft donor cells, taken 360 days after TCRalphabeta/CD19-depleted stem cell transplant. The receptors were sampled from a male patient younger than 18 who had a stem cell transplant for acute lymphoblastic leukemia, so the T cells may come from the graft donor.

V gene TRBV5-6 combines with J gene TRBJ1-1, with D uncertain. This CDR3 has 13 amino acids. Trimming took 0 bases from V and 8 from J, leaving 11 bases between them. Germline CDR1 SGHDT, CDR2 YYEEEE. The CDR3 DNA reads as TGTGCCAGCAGCTTGGAGCCCTCCTCAGAAGCTTTCTTT. Translating gives CASSLEPSSEAFF.

Many counts were recorded for this clonotype. The chain carries TRBV12-3 or TRBV12-4 and TRBJ2-7; 7 nucleotides agree with TRBD2. CDR3 length: 15 amino acids. V dropped 2 bases and J dropped 5; count of bases not matched to a gene: 9. CDR3 nucleotide sequence: TGTGCCAGCAGTTTACTATCCCAGGCGGGAGACGAGCAGTACTTC. Its protein product is CASSLLSQAGDEQYF.

The V gene is TRBV20-1, the J gene TRBJ2-1, with a possible D match to TRBD2 (6 bases). The CDR3 contains 10 residues. The V end lost 2 bases, the J end lost 15 bases, and 11 bases lay between the germline ends. Germline CDR1 reads DFQATT; CDR2 reads SNEGSKA (reference sequence). CDR3 loop: CSARMAGTFF. The CDR3, as DNA: TGCAGTGCTAGAATGGCGGGAACGTTCTTC.

As DNA, the CDR3 is TGTGCCAGCAGCGGCGAGGGGACAATGAATCAGCCCCAGCATTTT. Its protein is CASSGEGTMNQPQHF. The chain has TRBV9 and TRBJ1-5; TRBD1 is a possible D gene (6 bases). Germline CDR1 is SGDLS and CDR2 is YYNGEE. CDR3 length: 15 amino acids. Trimming left V 3 bases short and J 4 bases short, with 14 bases between. The full variable domain, with the rest looked up from reference TRBV9 and TRBJ1-5, is DSGVTQTPKHLITATGQRVTLRCSPRSGDLSVYWYQQSLDQGLQFLIQYYNGEERAKGNILERFSAQQFPDLHSELNLSSLELGDSALYFCASSGEGTMNQPQHFGDGTRLSIL.

This chain's CDR3 is CASSFARTNTGELFF. The CDR3 region has the DNA TGTGCCAGCAGCTTCGCCCGTACGAACACCGGGGAGCTGTTTTTT. This chain joins TRBV7-8 and TRBJ2-2; no definite D call. V dropped 3 bases and J dropped 0 bases, with 8 bases sitting between them. The CDR3 has 15 residues. Germline V gene data show CDR1 as SGHVS and CDR2 as FQNEAQ.

This sequence joins TRBV29-1 and TRBJ2-7; D is uncertain. Trimming pared 2 bases from V and 2 bases from J, leaving 7 bases between. The CDR3 runs to 12 residues. Germline-derived CDR1 and CDR2 are SQVTM and ANQGSEA. CDR3 sequence reads: CSVEMGTYEQYF. In DNA form, the CDR3 reads TGCAGCGTTGAAATGGGTACCTACGAGCAGTACTTC.

The V call is TRBV5-1, the J call TRBJ1-1, with no clear D. The V gene lost 7 bases and the J gene lost 3 bases, with 7 bases spanning the gap. CDR1 and CDR2 (germline): SGHRS, YFSETQ. This CDR3 has 11 amino acids. The chain's CDR3 is CASFDDTEAFF. The CDR3 region has the DNA TGCGCCAGCTTTGACGACACTGAAGCTTTCTTT.

There are many counts of this clonotype. The chain carries TRBV29-1 and TRBJ2-6; D uncertain. The CDR3 sequence is 15 residues long. Per the germline V gene, CDR1 is SQVTM and CDR2 is ANQGSEA. The V end lost 5 bases, the J end lost 4 bases, and 15 bases lay between the germline ends. The CDR3 spells CSVLPPMGGANVLTF. CDR3 nucleotides: TGCAGCGTTCTCCCCCCCATGGGGGGGGCCAACGTCCTGACTTTC.

The chain couples TRBV5-1 to TRBJ1-3; the D is unclear. With 0 bases removed from V and 2 bases from J, the gap between germline ends came to 12 bases. The germline CDR1 and CDR2 sequences are SGHRS and YFSETQ. CDR3 size: 16 residues. DNA for the CDR3: TGCGCCAGCAGCTTGGGGGAAGGAGGGACTGGAAACACCATATATTTT. It specifies CASSLGEGGTGNTIYF.

The table lists this clonotype with a few counts. This chain connects TRBV19 to TRBJ1-1; TRBD1 matches 7 bases. Germline V gene sequence: CDR1 LNHDA, CDR2 SQIVND (reference sequence). Trimming cost V 9 bases and J 0 bases; bases outside gene matches: 7. This CDR3 has 14 residues. This CDR3 reads CASQGEEMNTEAFF. Here the CDR3 DNA reads TGTGCCAGCCAGGGGGAGGAAATGAACACTGAAGCTTTCTTT.

CDR3 protein: CSVASREGTEAFF. The CDR3 DNA sequence: TGCAGCGTCGCCTCCCGGGAGGGGACTGAAGCTTTCTTT. This chain links TRBV29-1 with TRBJ1-1, with a weak D call TRBD1 (5 bases). The CDR3 extends over 13 amino acids. The V end was cut by 6 bases, the J end by 5 bases, with 16 bases between. Germline lookup yields CDR1 SQVTM and CDR2 ANQGSEA.

This clonotype was observed a few times. The V and J genes are TRBV6-5 and TRBJ2-5; TRBD2 aligns across 11 bases. The CDR3 totals 18 residues. The germline V gene has CDR1 MNHEY and CDR2 SVGAGI. J gave up 5 bases and V 1 base, and 12 bases lay outside the gene matches. In DNA form, the CDR3 reads TGTGCCAGCAGTTACTTTCGGCTAGCGGGAGGTTCGTGGGAGACCCAGTACTTC. Translation: CASSYFRLAGGSWETQYF.

The chain recombines TRBV7-6 with TRBJ1-6, with D perhaps TRBD1 (6 bases). The CDR3 runs 15 residues. V gave up 2 bases and J gave up 6 bases, with 11 bases separating them. CDR1 SGHVS and CDR2 FNYEAQ come from the germline V gene. CDR3 sequence reads: CASSLSRQANSPLHF. The CDR3 nucleotides are TGTGCCAGCAGCTTATCCCGACAGGCTAATTCACCCCTCCACTTT.

Many counts were recorded for this clonotype. The chain recombines TRBV13 with TRBJ2-7; TRBD2 matches at 12 bases. The CDR3 has 15 residues. Trimming cost V 5 bases and J 6 bases; bases outside gene matches: 8. Germline CDR1 reads PRHDT; CDR2 reads FYEKMQ (reference sequence). DNA for the CDR3: TGTGCCAGCAGCCTTCGACTAGCGGGAGATTTCGAGCAGTACTTC. Its protein is CASSLRLAGDFEQYF.

The chain employs TRBV9 and TRBJ2-1, with D possibly matching TRBD1 (7 bases). The V end was cut by 6 bases, the J end by 9 bases, with 19 bases between. CDR1 SGDLS and CDR2 YYNGEE come from the germline V gene. CDR3 length equals 14 residues. CDR3 protein: CASNRRGREVEQFF. The CDR3 DNA is TGTGCCAGCAATAGGAGGGGGCGCGAGGTTGAGCAGTTCTTC.

The rearrangement joins TRBV4-2 to TRBJ2-2, with 10 positions matching TRBD2. Germline lookup yields CDR1 LGHNA and CDR2 YNFKEQ. V lost 5 bases to trimming and J lost 2 bases; unmatched junction nucleotides: 5. This CDR3 is built from 16 residues. The CDR3 reads CASSWGTSDNTGELFF. DNA of the CDR3: TGTGCCAGCAGCTGGGGGACTAGCGACAACACCGGGGAGCTGTTTTTT.

The chain joins TRBV19 to TRBJ2-5; TRBD2 matches 13 bases. This CDR3 contains 15 residues. V was pared by 6 bases and J by 4 bases, with 5 bases of the junction left unmatched. In germline, CDR1 is LNHDA, CDR2 SQIVND (reference sequence). This CDR3 is CASSHRTSGRETQYF. For the CDR3, the DNA is TGTGCCAGTAGCCACCGGACTAGCGGGAGAGAGACCCAGTACTTC.

There are a few counts of this clonotype. The chain uses TRBV6-4 and TRBJ2-3; D possibly corresponds to TRBD2 (5 bases). The V end was cut by 7 bases, the J end by 2 bases, with 40 bases between. This CDR3 is built from 23 residues. The germline V gene encodes CDR1 MRHNA and CDR2 SNTAGT. CDR3 DNA sequence: TGTGCCAGCAAACTGTCAAGGAACCTGGAACGATTTCTATCCGGTCTAGCCACAGATACGCAGTATTTT. Protein product: CASKLSRNLERFLSGLATDTQYF.